This T cell receptor beta chain was recorded in a study of OX40 agonist ivuxolimab in advanced cancers. In the study overall: Age averaged 60 years (range about 23 to 85), and around 87% were male.

Clones were read by immunoSEQ multiplex PCR, and TCRdb kept only the in-frame ones, dropping some. Of 30,000 to 35,000 clones in the sample, about 92% were seen once. The TCR was taken from an adult with an advanced solid tumor such as melanoma, head and neck, liver or kidney cancer. Specimen: CD4+ or CD8+ T cells sorted from blood, collected in a trial of the OX40 agonist ivuxolimab.

In DNA form, the CDR3 reads TGTGCCAGCAGTTTGTCATCGGATCGACCCGGGACAGTTTTCGAGCAGTACTTC. It translates to CASSLSSDRPGTVFEQYF. V and J are TRBV27 and TRBJ2-7; 7 nucleotides match TRBD1. Germline V CDR1 and CDR2: MNHEY, SMNVEV (reference sequence). The CDR3 covers 18 residues. Trimming cost V 3 bases and J 6 bases; bases outside gene matches: 20.